This TCR beta chain was obtained from a study of blood T cell repertoires in COVID-19. Study overall: The study drew acute and convalescent COVID-19 samples from the United States, Italy and Spain. T cells, B-cell-depleted T cells, or PBMCs provided the cDNA or gDNA that served as material.

Those who participated ranged in age from roughly 18 to 89 years and resided in 20 to 30 US areas. Authors' processing steps: By means of reference gene primer amplification, nucleated cell counts were estimated. Assay: immunoSEQ multiplex PCR; the TCRdb copy retains only in-frame clones and omits some. V, J and clone size reflect that table, while D and trimming were determined from the DNA. In the table there are around 230,000 clones, more than 70% of which are singletons. J was trimmed by 4 bases and V by 3 bases; bases with no gene match: 10. There are 16 residues in the CDR3. CDR1 and CDR2 from the germline V gene are LNHNV and YYDKDF (reference sequence).

This TCR came from a woman in her thirties or forties with acute COVID-19. Sequencing input: PBMCs or T cells enriched from blood (not recorded which). This rearrangement joins TRBV15 to TRBJ2-7, with TRBD1 matching over 9 bases. In DNA, the CDR3 is TGTGCCACCAGCAGGGCCGCCGGGACAGGGTGGTACGAGCAGTACTTC. Its translation: CATSRAAGTGWYEQYF.